This T cell receptor beta chain was observed in a study of blood T cell repertoires in COVID-19. Study-level information: Samples came from the United States, Italy and Spain, spanning acute and convalescent COVID-19.

The age range of participants was about 18 to 100 years, with residence in fewer than 25 US areas. Cohort assignment relied on participant-reported clinical history. The study counted Cohort 3 donors as recovered given two negative PCRs, clearance, or symptom resolution. The CDR3 spans 13 residues. The V gene end was trimmed by 8 bases and the J gene end by 5 bases; junction bases not matched to a gene: 9. CDR1 and CDR2 (germline): ENHRY, SYGVKD. Libraries were prepared by immunoSEQ multiplex PCR; TCRdb keeps only in-frame clonotypes and omits some of them. The table shows roughly 130,000 clones, with about 80% occurring only once.

The sample was PBMCs or T cells enriched from blood (not recorded which). This rearrangement joins TRBV10-3 to TRBJ2-7; 7 bases line up with TRBD1. The receptor's source is a man over 45 who had recovered from COVID-19. In nucleotides, the CDR3 is TGTGCCATCGGCGAAACAGGGGTCCACGAGCAGTACTTC. It specifies CAIGETGVHEQYF.